The clone carrying this T cell receptor (beta chain) was observed at least ten times. The source of the sample is a study of T cells in Graves' hyperthyroidism and ophthalmopathy. CDR1 and CDR2 (germline): DFQATT, SNEGSKA (reference sequence). With 1 base removed from V and 3 bases from J, the gap between germline ends came to 10 bases. This CDR3 region has 14 residues. Regions amplified from RNA transcripts were the TCR beta CDR3 regions. HTBI primers were the set used in a first-round RT-PCR of the TCR CDR3. TCRdb re-analysed the multiplex PCR reads in MiXCR, keeping a single row per CDR3 protein. The sample consists of about 360,000 distinct CDR3 sequences, less than 15% of them appearing once. Patients were excluded because of uncontrolled infection, other autoimmune disease, pregnancy or lactation.

The receptor comes from a woman under 30 with Graves' hyperthyroidism. The sequenced material came from blood. The chain combines TRBV20-1 with TRBJ1-5; no firm D call. CDR3 sequence: CSARGGEHNQPQHF. CDR3 sequence (DNA): TGCAGTGCTAGAGGCGGGGAACACAATCAGCCCCAGCATTTT.